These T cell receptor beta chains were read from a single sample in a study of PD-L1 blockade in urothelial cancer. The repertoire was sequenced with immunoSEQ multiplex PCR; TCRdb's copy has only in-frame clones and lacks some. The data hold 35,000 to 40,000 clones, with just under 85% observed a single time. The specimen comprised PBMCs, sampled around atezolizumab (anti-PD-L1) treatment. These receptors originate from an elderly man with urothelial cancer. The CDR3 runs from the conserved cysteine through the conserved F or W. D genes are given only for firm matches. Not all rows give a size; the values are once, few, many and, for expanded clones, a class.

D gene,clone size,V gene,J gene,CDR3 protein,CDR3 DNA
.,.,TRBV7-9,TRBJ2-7,CASSSRRDYEQYF,TGTGCCAGCAGCTCTCGACGGGACTACGAGCAGTACTTC
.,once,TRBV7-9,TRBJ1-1,CASMGASNTEAFF,TGTGCCAGCATGGGGGCTTCGAACACTGAAGCTTTCTTT
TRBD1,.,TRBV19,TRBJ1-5,CASSTDRVAGQPQHF,TGTGCCAGTAGTACGGACAGGGTAGCAGGACAGCCCCAGCATTTT
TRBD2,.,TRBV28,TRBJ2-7,CASSGFSGGSYEQYF,TGTGCCAGCTCCGGGTTTAGCGGGGGCAGCTACGAGCAGTACTTC
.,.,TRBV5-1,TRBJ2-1,CASSRVGDRNEQFF,TGCGCCAGCAGCCGCGTCGGGGATCGCAATGAGCAGTTCTTC
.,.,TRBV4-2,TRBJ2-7,CASSRNFGTALSEQYF,TGTGCCAGCAGCCGGAATTTTGGGACTGCTCTTTCCGAGCAGTACTTC
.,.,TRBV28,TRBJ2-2,CASSFGTKYGELFF,TGTGCCAGCAGTTTCGGGACAAAATACGGGGAGCTGTTTTTT
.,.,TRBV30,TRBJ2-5,CAWSVTIEGTQYF,TGTGCCTGGAGTGTCACGATAGAGGGGACCCAGTACTTC
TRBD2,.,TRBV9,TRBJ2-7,CASSPMGLAASYEQYF,TGTGCCAGCAGCCCTATGGGACTAGCGGCCTCCTACGAGCAGTACTTC
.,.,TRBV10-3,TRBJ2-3,CAISGAGSGTDTQYF,TGTGCCATCAGTGGGGCGGGTAGTGGCACAGATACGCAGTATTTT
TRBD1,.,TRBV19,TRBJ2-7,CASSIQGQGSSYEQYF,TGTGCCAGTAGTATCCAGGGACAGGGGTCGTCCTACGAGCAGTACTTC
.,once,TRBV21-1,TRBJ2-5,CASSKWALQETQYF,TGTGCCAGCAGCAAATGGGCACTCCAAGAGACCCAGTACTTC
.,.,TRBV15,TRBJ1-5,CATSRDLGREPQHF,TGTGCCACCAGCAGAGATCTTGGGCGGGAGCCCCAGCATTTT
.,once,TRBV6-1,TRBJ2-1,CATIGQFSYNEQFF,TGTGCCACTATCGGACAGTTCTCCTACAATGAGCAGTTCTTC
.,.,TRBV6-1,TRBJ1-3,CASSDPGAGNTIYF,TGTGCCAGCAGTGACCCCGGGGCTGGAAACACCATATATTTT
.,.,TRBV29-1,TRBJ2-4,CSVRWGAKNIQYF,TGCAGCGTGAGATGGGGCGCCAAAAACATTCAGTACTTC
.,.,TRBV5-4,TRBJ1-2,CASSSTGYGYTF,TGTGCCAGCAGCTCAACAGGGTACGGCTACACCTTC
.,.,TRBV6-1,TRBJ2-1,CASRGTYNEQFF,TGTGCCAGTCGGGGGACCTACAATGAGCAGTTCTTC
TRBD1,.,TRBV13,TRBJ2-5,CASSQGQRQTQYF,TGTGCCAGCAGCCAGGGACAGAGACAGACCCAGTACTTC
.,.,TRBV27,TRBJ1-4,CASSPDSPEKLFF,TGTGCCAGCAGCCCGGACAGCCCTGAAAAACTGTTTTTT
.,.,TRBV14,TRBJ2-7,CASSHEAYEQYF,TGTGCCAGCAGCCACGAGGCCTACGAGCAGTACTTC
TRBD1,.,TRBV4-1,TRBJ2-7,CASSPRDRSSYEQYF,TGCGCCAGCAGCCCGCGGGACAGGAGCTCCTACGAGCAGTACTTC
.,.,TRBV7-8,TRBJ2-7,CASSPRGDEQYF,TGTGCCAGCAGCCCCAGGGGGGACGAGCAGTACTTC
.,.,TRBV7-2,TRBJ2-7,CASSLRAVLSYEQYF,TGTGCCAGCAGCTTGCGAGCGGTTCTGTCCTACGAGCAGTACTTC
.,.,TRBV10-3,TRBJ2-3,CAISEWVGKDTQYF,TGTGCCATCAGTGAATGGGTCGGGAAAGATACGCAGTATTTT
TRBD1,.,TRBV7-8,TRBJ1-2,CASSLGPGQGNYGYTF,TGTGCCAGCAGCTTAGGTCCGGGACAGGGAAACTATGGCTACACCTTC
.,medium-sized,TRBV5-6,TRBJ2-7,CASSPPTATYEQYF,TGTGCCAGCAGCCCTCCGACAGCCACCTACGAGCAGTACTTC
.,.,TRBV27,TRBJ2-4,CASGVGGDKNIQYF,TGTGCCAGCGGCGTAGGGGGGGACAAAAACATTCAGTACTTC
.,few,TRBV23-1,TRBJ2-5,CASTTTGHF,TGCGCCAGCACTACGACAGGACACTTC
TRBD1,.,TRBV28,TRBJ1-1,CASSKEGARNTEAFF,TGTGCCAGCAGTAAGGAGGGGGCCAGAAACACTGAAGCTTTCTTT
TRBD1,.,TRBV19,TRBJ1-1,CASSSQGQGNTEAFF,TGTGCCAGTAGTAGTCAGGGACAGGGGAACACTGAAGCTTTCTTT
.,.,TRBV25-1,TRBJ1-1,CASSPMAGEAFF,TGTGCCAGCAGTCCCATGGCGGGGGAAGCTTTCTTT
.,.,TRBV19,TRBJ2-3,CASSISDLGTDTQYF,TGTGCCAGTAGTATTTCTGACTTGGGCACAGATACGCAGTATTTT
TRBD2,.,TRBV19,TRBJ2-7,CASSVLAGTQYEQYF,TGTGCCAGTAGTGTACTAGCGGGGACTCAGTACGAGCAGTACTTC
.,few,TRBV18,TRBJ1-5,CASSSNSNQPQHF,TGTGCCAGCTCATCAAATAGCAATCAGCCCCAGCATTTT
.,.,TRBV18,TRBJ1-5,CASSPGSGQQPQHF,TGTGCCAGCTCACCGGGATCAGGGCAACAGCCCCAGCATTTT
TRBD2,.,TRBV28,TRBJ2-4,CASSFTSGRSFAKNIQYF,TGTGCCAGCAGTTTTACTAGCGGGAGATCGTTCGCCAAAAACATTCAGTACTTC
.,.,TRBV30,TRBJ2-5,CAWRRKRARVLFRQETQYF,TGTGCCTGGAGGCGTAAAAGGGCGAGGGTCCTTTTCCGCCAAGAGACCCAGTACTTC
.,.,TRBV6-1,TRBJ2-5,CASSGWSNPGQETQYF,TGTGCCAGCAGTGGGTGGTCCAACCCGGGCCAAGAGACCCAGTACTTC
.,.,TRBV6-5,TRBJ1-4,CASSYSRVNEKLFF,TGTGCCAGCAGTTACTCGAGGGTAAATGAAAAACTGTTTTTT